These T cell receptor beta chains were read from a single sample in a study of post-analysis software for immune sequencing data. In TCRdb, the PCR reads were re-called with MiXCR into one record per CDR3 protein. The table has fewer than 850,000 distinct CDR3 sequences, roughly 30% seen once; the top ten hold around 0.56%. Sequenced sample: blood. These TCRs come from a girl under 18 with multiple sclerosis. Both conserved end residues are part of each CDR3. D genes are given only for firm matches. Clone size, where shown, is once, few, many, or a class for clones that have expanded.

TRBV2	.	.	TRBJ1-5	TGTGCCAGCAGTGAAGAGACAGGCCGTGGTCAGCCCCAGCATTTT	CASSEETGRGQPQHF
TRBV7-8	TRBD2	many	TRBJ2-1	TGTGCCAGCAGCCTCTGGAGCGGGAACTACAATGAGCAGTTCTTC	CASSLWSGNYNEQFF
TRBV7-2	.	.	TRBJ2-5	TGTGCCAGCAGCTTAGAAGCGCTTACGGGGCAGTACTTC	CASSLEALTGQYF
TRBV6-6	.	few	TRBJ1-2	TGTGCCAGCAGTTACTTACAGGGAGGCGACTACACCTTC	CASSYLQGGDYTF
TRBV29-1	.	.	TRBJ2-7	TGCAGCGCTATCGAACCGGGACCCCTTCTGTACGAGCAGTACTTC	CSAIEPGPLLYEQYF
TRBV20-1	.	.	TRBJ1-1	TGCAGTGCTAGAGCCAGGGACCTCGCTGAAGCTTTCTTT	CSARARDLAEAFF
TRBV6-2/TRBV6-3	.	few	TRBJ2-7	TGTGCCAGCAGTTACACGTACGGTTACTCCTACGAGCAGTACTTC	CASSYTYGYSYEQYF
TRBV4-3	.	many	TRBJ1-2	TGCGCCAGCAGCCAAGACGGGAACTATGGCTACACCTTC	CASSQDGNYGYTF
TRBV5-1	TRBD1	few	TRBJ1-6	TGCGCCAGCAGCTTGTCGCCCGCCGGGACAGCAAATTCACCCCTCCACTTT	CASSLSPAGTANSPLHF
TRBV20-1	TRBD1	.	TRBJ1-1	TGCAGTGCTAGGCGGGGGACAGGGGGCTTTCGCGCCACTGAAGCTTTCTTT	CSARRGTGGFRATEAFF
TRBV28	TRBD1	few	TRBJ2-1	TGTGCCAGCAGTTCACCCGGGACAGCCAATGAGCAGTTCTTC	CASSSPGTANEQFF
TRBV29-1	.	few	TRBJ2-4	TGCAGCGTTGAGTCGGGGGCAACCAAAAACATTCAGTACTTC	CSVESGATKNIQYF
TRBV6-7	.	few	TRBJ2-2	TGTGCCAGCAGTGCAAACGGACGCTCCCCCACCGGGGAGCTGTTTTTT	CASSANGRSPTGELFF
TRBV4-1	.	.	TRBJ2-5	TGCGCCAGCAGCCAAGACTCAACAGGGATTGGGACCCAGTACTTC	CASSQDSTGIGTQYF
TRBV7-2	.	.	TRBJ2-4	TGTGCCAGCAGCCTCATGGTTGGCGGAAACATTCAGTACTTC	CASSLMVGGNIQYF
TRBV10-3	TRBD1	.	TRBJ1-2	TGTGCCATCAGTGAGCCCTATGACAGGGGCGGGACGGGCTACACCTTC	CAISEPYDRGGTGYTF
TRBV7-2	TRBD2	.	TRBJ2-1	TGTGCCAGCAGCTTAAGAAGAGCGGGAGGCAAACAGTTCTTC	CASSLRRAGGKQFF
TRBV29-1	.	.	TRBJ1-2	TGCAGCGTTGGAACCGCACAGGGAACAGGGTATGGCTACACCTTC	CSVGTAQGTGYGYTF
TRBV28	.	.	TRBJ2-1	TGTGCCAGCAGTCTAGGCCCCTCTAGAAACAATGAGCAGTTCTTC	CASSLGPSRNNEQFF
TRBV6-5	.	many	TRBJ2-5	TGTGCCAGCAGACACACGCTTGGCGACCAAGAGACCCAGTACTTC	CASRHTLGDQETQYF